The present T cell receptor beta chain was sequenced within a study of cytomegalovirus exposure and HLA in healthy donors. Points from the study as a whole: A later analysis linked a missense DCLRE1C variant to TCR beta V- and J-gene trimming. CMV serostatus was the sole immune exposure information available. A later analysis found that most CMV-associated TCR beta chains appeared HLA-restricted.

This clone was counted only a few times. Its specificity is unknown. Primers for the PCR totalled 60 Vbeta and 13 Jbeta. The repertoire was sequenced with immunoSEQ multiplex PCR; TCRdb's copy has only in-frame clones and lacks some. The sample contains about 160,000 clones, around 72% of which appear only once. Germline V gene lookup returns CDR1 SEHNR and CDR2 FQNEAQ (reference sequence). CDR3 length equals 16 residues. The V gene lost 0 bases and the J gene lost 7 bases, with 19 bases spanning the gap. This rearrangement joins TRBV7-9 to TRBJ2-7; maybe TRBD1 (6 bases). This TCR was sampled from a man in his forties or fifties in good health and CMV-seropositive. The sequenced sample consisted of PBMCs. The CDR3 sequence is CASSLAMGTGRREQYF. CDR3 coding DNA: TGTGCCAGCAGCTTAGCAATGGGAACAGGGAGACGGGAGCAGTACTTC.